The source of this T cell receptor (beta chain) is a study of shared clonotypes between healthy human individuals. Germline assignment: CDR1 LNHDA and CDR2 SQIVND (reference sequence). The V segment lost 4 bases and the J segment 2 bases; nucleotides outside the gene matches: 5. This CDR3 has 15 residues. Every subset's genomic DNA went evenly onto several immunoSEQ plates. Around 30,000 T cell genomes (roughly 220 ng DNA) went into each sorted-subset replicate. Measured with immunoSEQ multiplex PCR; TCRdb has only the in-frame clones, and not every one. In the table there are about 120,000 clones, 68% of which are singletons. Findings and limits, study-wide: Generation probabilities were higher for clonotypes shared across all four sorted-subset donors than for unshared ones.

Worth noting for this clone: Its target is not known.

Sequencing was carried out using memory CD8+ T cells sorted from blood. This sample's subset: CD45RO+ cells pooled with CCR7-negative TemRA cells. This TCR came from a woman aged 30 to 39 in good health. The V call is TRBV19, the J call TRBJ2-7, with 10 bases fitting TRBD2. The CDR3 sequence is CASSKGLARTYEQYF. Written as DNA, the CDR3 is TGTGCCAGTAGTAAGGGACTAGCGCGGACCTACGAGCAGTACTTC.